This T cell receptor beta chain was observed in a study of blood T cell repertoires in COVID-19. Clones were sequenced by immunoSEQ multiplex PCR, and TCRdb holds only the in-frame ones, with some missing. The table includes 150,000 or so clones, over 75% detected once. This receptor was obtained from a woman between 50 and 59 years old who had recovered from COVID-19. Input material: PBMCs or T cells enriched from blood (not recorded which).

DNA of the CDR3: TGTGCCAGCAGTGCCCAAAAGGGGGGGACTGAAGCTTTCTTT. Translating it yields CASSAQKGGTEAFF. This chain joins TRBV28 and TRBJ1-1; D perhaps matches TRBD1 (6 bases). Germline V gives CDR1 MDHEN, CDR2 SYDVKM. CDR3 length: 14 residues. Trimming removed 5 bases from V and 5 bases from J, with 15 bases in between.